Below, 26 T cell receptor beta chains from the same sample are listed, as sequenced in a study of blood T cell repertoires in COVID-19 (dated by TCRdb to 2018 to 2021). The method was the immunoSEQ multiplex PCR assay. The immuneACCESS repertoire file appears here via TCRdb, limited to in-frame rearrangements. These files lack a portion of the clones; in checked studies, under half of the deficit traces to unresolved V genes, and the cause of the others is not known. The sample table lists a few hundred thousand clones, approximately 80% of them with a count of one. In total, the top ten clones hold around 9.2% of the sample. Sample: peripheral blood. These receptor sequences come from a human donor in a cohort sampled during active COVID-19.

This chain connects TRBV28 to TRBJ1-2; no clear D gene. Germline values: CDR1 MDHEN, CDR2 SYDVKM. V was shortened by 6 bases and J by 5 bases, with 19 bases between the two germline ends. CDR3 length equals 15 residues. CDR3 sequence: CASRGDTKRRYGYTF. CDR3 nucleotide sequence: TGTGCCAGCAGGGGAGACACGAAACGAAGATATGGCTACACCTTC.

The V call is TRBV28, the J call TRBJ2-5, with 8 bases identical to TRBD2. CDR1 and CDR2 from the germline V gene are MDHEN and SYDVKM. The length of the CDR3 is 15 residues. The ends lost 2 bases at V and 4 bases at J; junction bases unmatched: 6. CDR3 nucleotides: TGTGCCAGCAGTTTACAACTAGCGGTTGGAGAGACCCAGTACTTC. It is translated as CASSLQLAVGETQYF.

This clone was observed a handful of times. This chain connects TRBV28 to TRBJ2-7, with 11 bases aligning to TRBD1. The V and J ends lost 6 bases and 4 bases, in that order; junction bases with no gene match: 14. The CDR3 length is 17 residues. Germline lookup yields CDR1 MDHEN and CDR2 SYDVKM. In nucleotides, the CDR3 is TGTGCCAGCAGCCCTCTCCTCGGACAGGGGGCAGGTTACGAGCAGTACTTC. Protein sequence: CASSPLLGQGAGYEQYF.

DNA of the CDR3: TGCGCCAGCAGTCAACCTCGCCGGGACAGGGGAACTAGCGGCTCCTACAATGAGCAGTTCTTC. Amino acid sequence: CASSQPRRDRGTSGSYNEQFF. The V gene is TRBV23-1, the J gene TRBJ2-1, with 10 bases identical to TRBD1. TRBV23-1 is reported as an ORF; its role is uncertain. The CDR3 loop spans 21 amino acids. Trimming removed 2 bases from V and 0 bases from J; junction bases left unmatched: 16.

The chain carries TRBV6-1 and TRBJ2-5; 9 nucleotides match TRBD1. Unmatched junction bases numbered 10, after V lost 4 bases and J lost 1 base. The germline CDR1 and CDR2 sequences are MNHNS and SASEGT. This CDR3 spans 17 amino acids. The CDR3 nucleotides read TGTGCCAGCAGTGGTCCCGGGACAGGGTTTTTCCAAGAGACCCAGTACTTC. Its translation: CASSGPGTGFFQETQYF.

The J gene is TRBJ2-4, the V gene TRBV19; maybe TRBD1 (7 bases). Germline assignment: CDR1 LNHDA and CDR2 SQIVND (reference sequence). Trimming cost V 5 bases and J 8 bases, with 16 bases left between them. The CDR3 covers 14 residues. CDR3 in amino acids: CASSFRQGLDIQYF. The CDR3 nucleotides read TGTGCCAGTAGTTTCAGACAGGGACTGGACATTCAGTACTTC.

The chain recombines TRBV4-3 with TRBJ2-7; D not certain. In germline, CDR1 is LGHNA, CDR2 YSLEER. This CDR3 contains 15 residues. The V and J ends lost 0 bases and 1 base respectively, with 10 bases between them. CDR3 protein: CASSQDIAGSYEQYF. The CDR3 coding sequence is TGCGCCAGCAGCCAAGATATCGCAGGTTCCTACGAGCAGTACTTC.

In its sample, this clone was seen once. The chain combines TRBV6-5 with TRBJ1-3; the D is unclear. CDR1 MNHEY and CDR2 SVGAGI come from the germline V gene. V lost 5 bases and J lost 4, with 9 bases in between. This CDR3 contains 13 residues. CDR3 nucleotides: TGTGCCAGCAGTAAAAACTTCGGAAACACCATATATTTT. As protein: CASSKNFGNTIYF.

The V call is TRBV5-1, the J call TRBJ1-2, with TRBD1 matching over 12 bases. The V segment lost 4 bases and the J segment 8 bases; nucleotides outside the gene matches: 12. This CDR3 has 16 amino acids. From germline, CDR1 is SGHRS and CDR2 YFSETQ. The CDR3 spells CASSIAGTGGQQGYTF. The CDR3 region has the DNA TGCGCCAGCAGCATCGCCGGGACAGGGGGCCAGCAAGGCTACACCTTC.

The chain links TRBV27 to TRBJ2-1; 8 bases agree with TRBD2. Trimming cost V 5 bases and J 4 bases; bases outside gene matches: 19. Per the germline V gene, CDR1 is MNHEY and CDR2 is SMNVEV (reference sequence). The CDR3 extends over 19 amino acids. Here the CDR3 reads CASSPQPGRAGAIYNEQFF. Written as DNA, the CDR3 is TGTGCCAGCAGTCCCCAACCGGGAAGAGCGGGGGCAATATACAATGAGCAGTTCTTC.

The CDR3 sequence is CASSSGQVPGYTF. The CDR3 bases are TGTGCCAGCAGCTCGGGACAAGTCCCTGGCTACACCTTC. J is TRBJ1-2 and V is TRBV5-4, with TRBD1 as a possible D gene (6 bases). The CDR3 length is 13 residues. V gave up 3 bases and J gave up 7 bases, with 13 bases separating them. Looked up from germline, CDR1 is SGHNT and CDR2 is YYREEE (reference sequence).

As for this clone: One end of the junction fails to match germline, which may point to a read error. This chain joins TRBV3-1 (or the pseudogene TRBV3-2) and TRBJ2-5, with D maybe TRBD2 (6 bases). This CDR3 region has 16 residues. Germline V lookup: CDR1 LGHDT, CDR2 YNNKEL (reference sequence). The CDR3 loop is CASSHSDTGDQETQYF. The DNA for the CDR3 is TGTGCCAGCAGCCACAGTGATACGGGGGACCAGGAGACCCAGTACTTC.

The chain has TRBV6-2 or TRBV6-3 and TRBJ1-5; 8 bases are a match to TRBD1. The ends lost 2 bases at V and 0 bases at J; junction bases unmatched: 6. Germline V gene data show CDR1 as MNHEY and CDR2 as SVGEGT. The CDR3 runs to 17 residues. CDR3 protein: CASSYGQGAYSNQPQHF. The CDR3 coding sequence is TGTGCCAGCAGTTACGGGCAGGGGGCTTATAGCAATCAGCCCCAGCATTTT.

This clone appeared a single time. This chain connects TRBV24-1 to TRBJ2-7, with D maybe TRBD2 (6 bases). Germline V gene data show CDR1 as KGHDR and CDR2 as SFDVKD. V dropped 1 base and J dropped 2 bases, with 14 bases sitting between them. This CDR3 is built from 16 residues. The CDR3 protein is CATSDLGASATYEQYF. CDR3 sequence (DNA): TGTGCCACCAGTGATTTAGGGGCTAGCGCAACCTACGAGCAGTACTTC.

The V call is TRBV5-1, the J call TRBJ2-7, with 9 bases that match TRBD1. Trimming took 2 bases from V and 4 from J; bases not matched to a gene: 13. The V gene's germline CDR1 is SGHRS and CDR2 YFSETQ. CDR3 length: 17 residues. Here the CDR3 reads CASSFALTRDRAYEQYF. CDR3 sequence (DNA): TGCGCCAGCAGCTTTGCACTGACCCGGGACAGGGCTTACGAGCAGTACTTC.

The CDR3 reads CASSPYEQYF. The CDR3 nucleotides are TGTGCCAGCAGTCCTTACGAGCAGTACTTC. The chain uses TRBV21-1 and TRBJ2-7; the table's D call, TRBD2, was not checked against the DNA. TRBV21-1 is reported as a pseudogene. This CDR3 contains 10 residues.

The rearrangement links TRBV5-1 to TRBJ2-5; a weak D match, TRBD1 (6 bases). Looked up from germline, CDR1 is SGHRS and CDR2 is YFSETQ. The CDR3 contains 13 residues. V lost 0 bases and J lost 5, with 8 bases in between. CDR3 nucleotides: TGCGCCAGCAGCTTGGGGGGGCCGGAGACCCAGTACTTC. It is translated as CASSLGGPETQYF.

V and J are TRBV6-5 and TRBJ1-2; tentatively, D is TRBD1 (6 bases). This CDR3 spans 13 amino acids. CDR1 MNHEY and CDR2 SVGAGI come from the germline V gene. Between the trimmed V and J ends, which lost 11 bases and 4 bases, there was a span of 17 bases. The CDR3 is CAAGRGGLYGYTF. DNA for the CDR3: TGTGCCGCCGGGAGGGGGGGACTCTATGGCTACACCTTC.

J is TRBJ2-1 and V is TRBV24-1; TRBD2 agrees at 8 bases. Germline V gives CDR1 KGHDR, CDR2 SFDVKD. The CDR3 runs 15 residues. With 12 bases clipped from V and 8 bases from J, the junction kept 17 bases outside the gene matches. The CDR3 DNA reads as TGTGCCCCCCTACCCGGGGGGGAGCGTTGTCATGAGCAGTTCTTC. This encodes CAPLPGGERCHEQFF.

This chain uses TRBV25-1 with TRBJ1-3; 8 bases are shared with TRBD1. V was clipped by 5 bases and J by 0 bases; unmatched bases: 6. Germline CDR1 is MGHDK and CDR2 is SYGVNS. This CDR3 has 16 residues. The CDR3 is CASSRQGASSGNTIYF. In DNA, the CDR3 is TGTGCCAGCAGTCGCCAGGGGGCGAGCTCTGGAAACACCATATATTTT.

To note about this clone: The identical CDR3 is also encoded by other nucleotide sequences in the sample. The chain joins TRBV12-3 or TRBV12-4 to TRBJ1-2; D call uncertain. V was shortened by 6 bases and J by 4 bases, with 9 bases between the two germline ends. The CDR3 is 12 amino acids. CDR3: CASSSGIYGYTF. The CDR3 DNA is TGTGCCAGCAGCTCGGGTATCTATGGCTACACCTTC.

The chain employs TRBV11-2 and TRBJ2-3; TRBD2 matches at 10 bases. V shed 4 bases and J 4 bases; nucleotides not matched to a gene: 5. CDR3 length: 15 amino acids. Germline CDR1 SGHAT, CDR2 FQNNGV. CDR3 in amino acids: CASSYTSGVADTQYF. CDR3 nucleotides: TGTGCCAGCAGCTATACTAGCGGGGTCGCAGATACGCAGTATTTT.

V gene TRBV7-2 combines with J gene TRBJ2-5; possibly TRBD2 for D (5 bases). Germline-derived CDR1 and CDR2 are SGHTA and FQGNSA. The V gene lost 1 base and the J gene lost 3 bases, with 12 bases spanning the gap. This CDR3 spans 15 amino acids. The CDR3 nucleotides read TGTGCCAGCAGCTTAGTAAGGACTGTAAAAGAGACCCAGTACTTC. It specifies CASSLVRTVKETQYF. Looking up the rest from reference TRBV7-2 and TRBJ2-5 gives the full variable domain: GAGVSQSPSNKVTEKGKDVELRCDPISGHTALYWYRQSLGQGLEFLIYFQGNSAPDKSGLPSDRFSAERTGGSVSTLTIQRTQQEDSAVYLCASSLVRTVKETQYFGPGTRLLVL.

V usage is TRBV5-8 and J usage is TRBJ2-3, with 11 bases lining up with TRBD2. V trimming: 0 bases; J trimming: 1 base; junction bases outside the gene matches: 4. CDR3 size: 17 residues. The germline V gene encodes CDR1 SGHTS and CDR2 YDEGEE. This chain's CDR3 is CASSLALLAGGTDTQYF. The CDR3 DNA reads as TGTGCCAGCAGCTTGGCCTTACTAGCGGGGGGCACAGATACGCAGTATTTT.

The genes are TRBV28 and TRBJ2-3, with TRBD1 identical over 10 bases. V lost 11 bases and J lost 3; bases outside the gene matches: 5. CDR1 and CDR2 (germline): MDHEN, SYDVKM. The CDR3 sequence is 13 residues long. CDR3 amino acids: CACGQGVTDTQYF. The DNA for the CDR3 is TGTGCCTGCGGACAGGGGGTAACAGATACGCAGTATTTT.

The CDR3 sequence is CASSFSTGTTGELFF. As DNA, the CDR3 is TGTGCCAGCAGTTTTTCGACAGGGACCACCGGGGAGCTGTTTTTT. The chain uses TRBV27 and TRBJ2-2; TRBD1 matches at 7 bases. The CDR3 consists of 15 residues. Germline CDR1 reads MNHEY; CDR2 reads SMNVEV (reference sequence). V shed 3 bases and J 4 bases; nucleotides not matched to a gene: 5.